The 28 T cell receptor beta chains listed next were all sequenced from one sample in a study of identical twins. Each CDR3 protein gets one entry after TCRdb re-called the 5' RACE reads with MiXCR. The data contain approximately 530,000 distinct CDR3 sequences, approximately 20% of them singletons. This sample also belongs to another study, concerning yellow fever vaccine responses in identical twins.

Input material: CD4+ T cells sorted from blood. The receptors were sampled from a woman aged 18 to 35 in good health.

The sample holds a few counts of this clonotype. The gene calls are TRBV7-8 and TRBJ2-6; 12 nucleotides agree with TRBD1. The junction had 4 bases not matched to a gene; V was cut back by 1 base and J by 3 bases. This CDR3 has 18 amino acids. Looked up from germline, CDR1 is SGHVS and CDR2 is FQNEAQ. The CDR3 DNA follows: TGTGCCAGCAGCTTAGGGGGGACAGGGGGCTTTGGGGCCAACGTCCTGACTTTC. It yields the protein CASSLGGTGGFGANVLTF.

A few counts support this clonotype. The V and J genes are TRBV5-1 and TRBJ2-5; TRBD2 matches at 7 bases. CDR1 is SGHRS and CDR2 is YFSETQ in the germline V gene. The V and J ends lost 4 bases and 2 bases, in that order; junction bases with no gene match: 8. The CDR3 sequence is 15 residues long. The CDR3 here is CASSLGLVSQETQYF. The CDR3 DNA reads as TGCGCCAGCAGCCTCGGACTAGTTTCGCAAGAGACCCAGTACTTC. The complete variable domain, with remaining parts taken from reference TRBV5-1 and TRBJ2-5, reads KAGVTQTPRYLIKTRGQQVTLSCSPISGHRSVSWYQQTPGQGLQFLFEYFSETQRNKGNFPGRFSGRQFSNSRSEMNVSTLELGDSALYLCASSLGLVSQETQYFGPGTRLLVL.

This clonotype turned up a few times. The J gene is TRBJ1-5, the V gene TRBV10-3; 8 bases are shared with TRBD1. The CDR3 spans 12 residues. The V gene's germline CDR1 is ENHRY and CDR2 SYGVKD. V lost 6 bases and J lost 7; bases outside the gene matches: 2. The CDR3 DNA sequence: TGTGCCATCAGCGGACAGGGCCAGCCCCAGCATTTT. Encoded protein: CAISGQGQPQHF.

The sample holds one count of this clonotype. The V and J genes are TRBV20-1 and TRBJ1-1; TRBD1 might be the D (6 bases). The CDR3 runs to 19 residues. V lost 6 bases and J 1 base, leaving 30 bases between the germline ends. The germline CDR1 and CDR2 sequences are DFQATT and SNEGSKA (reference sequence). This CDR3 is CSAGKDPEWTDLRNTEAFF. Written as DNA, the CDR3 is TGCAGTGCGGGTAAGGACCCGGAATGGACAGACTTAAGGAACACTGAAGCTTTCTTT.

The rearrangement joins TRBV5-1 to TRBJ2-2, with unresolved D. Germline CDR1 SGHRS, CDR2 YFSETQ. The V end was cut by 7 bases, the J end by 10 bases, with 14 bases between. The CDR3 contains 12 residues. In DNA, the CDR3 is TGCGCCAGCTCTACCCGGACGGAGGAGCTGTTTTTT. Translation gives CASSTRTEELFF. Looking up the rest from reference TRBV5-1 and TRBJ2-2 gives the full variable domain: KAGVTQTPRYLIKTRGQQVTLSCSPISGHRSVSWYQQTPGQGLQFLFEYFSETQRNKGNFPGRFSGRQFSNSRSEMNVSTLELGDSALYLCASSTRTEELFFGEGSRLTVL.

This chain links TRBV20-1 with TRBJ1-4, with D perhaps TRBD1 (5 bases). Trimming pared 3 bases from V and 7 bases from J, leaving 12 bases between. The CDR3 spans 13 residues. Germline-derived CDR1 and CDR2 are DFQATT and SNEGSKA (reference sequence). CDR3 sequence (DNA): TGCAGTGCTAGGGTGTTGGGGGGTGAAAAACTGTTTTTT. Translation gives CSARVLGGEKLFF.

This clonotype appeared a few times. The CDR3 DNA reads as TGCGCCAGCAGCCAAGACAGTCACAATGAGCAGTTCTTC. Translation: CASSQDSHNEQFF. The V gene is TRBV5-1, the J gene TRBJ2-1; TRBD1 is a possible D gene (5 bases). The germline gives CDR1 SGHRS, CDR2 YFSETQ. Trimming removed 4 bases from V and 5 bases from J, with 10 bases in between. CDR3 length: 13 residues.

This clonotype was seen only a few times. V usage is TRBV5-1 and J usage is TRBJ2-7, with D possibly matching TRBD2 (5 bases). With 0 bases removed from V and 6 bases from J, the gap between germline ends came to 16 bases. The V gene's germline CDR1 is SGHRS and CDR2 YFSETQ. This CDR3 spans 15 amino acids. The CDR3 reads CASSLAPGVASEQYF. The CDR3, as DNA: TGCGCCAGCAGCTTGGCCCCCGGGGTTGCCTCCGAGCAGTACTTC.

The rearrangement uses TRBV19 and TRBJ2-1, with D uncertain. Germline-derived CDR1 and CDR2 are LNHDA and SQIVND (reference sequence). The CDR3 covers 15 residues. Trimming removed 3 bases at V and 2 bases at J, with 11 bases between. CDR3: CASSIEVATYNEQFF. DNA of the CDR3: TGTGCCAGTAGTATTGAGGTAGCTACCTACAATGAGCAGTTCTTC.

The V gene is TRBV3-1, the J gene TRBJ1-6, with D tentatively TRBD1 (5 bases). The germline V gene has CDR1 LGHDT and CDR2 YNNKEL (reference sequence). This CDR3 comprises 15 residues. The V and J ends lost 5 bases and 10 bases respectively, with 18 bases between them. The DNA of the CDR3 is TGTGCCAGCAGCTCTTTGGTAGGGGTCCAATCACCCCTCCACTTT. Its translation: CASSSLVGVQSPLHF.

This clonotype was counted many times. A read error may account for a junction end that differs from germline. The chain recombines TRBV5-1 with TRBJ2-5, with D uncertain. CDR3 length: 13 residues. Per germline, CDR1 SGHRS and CDR2 YFSETQ. The DNA of the CDR3 is TGTGCCAGCAGTCCCGACCGCGGCGAGACCCAGTACTTC. The encoded protein is CASSPDRGETQYF.

The chain combines TRBV18 with TRBJ2-7; D may be TRBD2 (6 bases). Germline-derived CDR1 and CDR2 are KGHSH and LQKENI. Trimming removed 3 bases from V and 3 bases from J, with 9 bases in between. The CDR3 is 13 residues long. The CDR3 DNA sequence: TGTGCCAGCTCACCGTACGGGGGCTACGAGCAGTACTTC. This translates into CASSPYGGYEQYF.

J is TRBJ2-2 and V is TRBV6-2 or TRBV6-3; no clear D gene. The germline V gene has CDR1 MNHEY and CDR2 SVGEGT. The CDR3 consists of 13 residues. Trimming took off 2 bases at V and 5 bases at J, with 6 bases between the two ends. For the CDR3, the DNA is TGTGCCAGCAGTTACACCCAAACCGGGGAGCTGTTTTTT. Its translation is CASSYTQTGELFF.

The chain couples TRBV20-1 to TRBJ2-1, with a weak D call TRBD2 (7 bases). Germline values: CDR1 DFQATT, CDR2 SNEGSKA (reference sequence). Trimming shortened V by 0 bases and J by 6 bases, and 15 bases separated the two germline ends. CDR3 length equals 15 residues. The CDR3 DNA reads TGCAGTGCTAGAGATCCGGGGGGCGAGGGCAATGAGCAGTTCTTC. It codes for CSARDPGGEGNEQFF.

The CDR3 reads CASSPGGGRNLQETQYF. CDR3 coding DNA: TGCGCCAGCAGCCCGGGGGGAGGCCGAAATCTTCAAGAGACCCAGTACTTC. V usage is TRBV5-1 and J usage is TRBJ2-5, with 7 bases identical to TRBD2. Germline CDR1 and CDR2: SGHRS and YFSETQ. After removal of 4 bases from V and 2 bases from J, the junction contained 14 bases not matched to a gene. The length of the CDR3 is 17 residues.

This clonotype was detected only a few times. The chain employs TRBV3-1 and TRBJ2-1; D is tentatively TRBD1 or TRBD2 (5 bases each). The CDR3 length is 14 residues. Trimming left V 3 bases short and J 8 bases short, with 14 bases between. Germline V gene sequence: CDR1 LGHDT, CDR2 YNNKEL (reference sequence). The CDR3 nucleotides read TGTGCCAGCAGCCACTCGCTTAGGGGAGATGAGCAGTTCTTC. Encoded protein: CASSHSLRGDEQFF.

This clonotype has just a few counts. The V call is TRBV2, the J call TRBJ2-3; no clear D gene. The V end lost 6 bases, the J end lost 6 bases, and 10 bases lay between the germline ends. This CDR3 is 12 amino acids long. Looked up from germline, CDR1 is SNHLY and CDR2 is FYNNEI. The CDR3 nucleotides are TGTGCCAGCAGGACTGCAGGTGATACGCAGTATTTT. Its translation: CASRTAGDTQYF.

This clonotype was observed a handful of times. V and J are TRBV6-5 and TRBJ1-6; 7 bases agree with TRBD1. The V gene's germline CDR1 is MNHEY and CDR2 SVGAGI. Losses at the gene ends were 4 bases for V and 5 bases for J; bases not matched to a gene: 5. The CDR3 totals 15 residues. The CDR3 sequence is CASSFAGTDNSPLHF. The CDR3 DNA is TGTGCCAGCAGTTTCGCGGGGACAGATAATTCACCCCTCCACTTT.

The chain couples TRBV7-9 to TRBJ1-1, with D maybe TRBD1 (5 bases). Germline V gene data show CDR1 as SEHNR and CDR2 as FQNEAQ (reference sequence). CDR3 length equals 15 residues. Trimming pared 2 bases from V and 1 base from J, leaving 11 bases between. In DNA form, the CDR3 reads TGTGCCAGCAGCTTACGAGGACACCCGAACACTGAAGCTTTCTTT. Translating gives CASSLRGHPNTEAFF.

The rearrangement links TRBV7-9 to TRBJ1-2, with D unresolved. V gave up 1 base and J gave up 4 bases, with 10 bases separating them. CDR3 length: 14 residues. Per the germline V gene, CDR1 is SEHNR and CDR2 is FQNEAQ (reference sequence). The CDR3 here is CASSLGTAVYGYTF. Written as DNA, the CDR3 is TGTGCCAGCAGCTTAGGGACTGCTGTCTATGGCTACACCTTC.

This clonotype was seen more than once but under ten times. This chain links TRBV27 with TRBJ1-1; D is possibly TRBD1 (5 bases). Trimming cost V 8 bases and J 5 bases, with 18 bases left between them. The CDR3 is made up of 14 amino acids. The germline CDR1 and CDR2 sequences are MNHEY and SMNVEV (reference sequence). The CDR3 DNA reads as TGTGCCAGCTTCCGGGACGGTTCGGGTACTGAAGCTTTCTTT. Translation: CASFRDGSGTEAFF.

The V call is TRBV20-1, the J call TRBJ1-6; D may be TRBD1 (6 bases). Between the trimmed V and J ends, which lost 2 bases and 7 bases, there was a span of 12 bases. Germline loops: CDR1 DFQATT, CDR2 SNEGSKA (reference sequence). The CDR3 contains 14 residues. CDR3 residues: CSARTGQWNSPLHF. For the CDR3, the DNA is TGCAGTGCTAGAACAGGGCAGTGGAATTCACCCCTCCACTTT.

This clonotype was counted once. This rearrangement joins TRBV7-9 to TRBJ2-5; D tentatively reads TRBD1 or TRBD2 (5 bases each). This CDR3 region has 14 residues. V was clipped by 5 bases and J by 2 bases, with 12 bases between them. CDR1 SEHNR and CDR2 FQNEAQ come from the germline V gene (reference sequence). CDR3 nucleotide sequence: TGTGCCAGCAGCCACGGGACCGGTCAAGAGACCCAGTACTTC. Residues: CASSHGTGQETQYF.

The chain joins TRBV5-1 to TRBJ1-1; unclear D gene. Trimming removed 0 bases from V and 0 bases from J, with 9 bases in between. The CDR3 is 15 residues long. Germline CDR1 and CDR2: SGHRS and YFSETQ. The DNA for the CDR3 is TGCGCCAGCAGCTTGGCTCGAGGGATGAACACTGAAGCTTTCTTT. The encoded protein is CASSLARGMNTEAFF.

The table lists this clonotype with a few counts. The rearrangement uses TRBV4-2 and TRBJ2-1; maybe TRBD1 (6 bases). This CDR3 comprises 17 residues. Germline values: CDR1 LGHNA, CDR2 YNFKEQ. Between the trimmed V and J ends, which lost 1 base and 0 bases, there was a span of 13 bases. The CDR3 nucleotides are TGTGCCAGCAGCCAAGGACCGTTGACAGGCTCCTACAATGAGCAGTTCTTC. Its translation is CASSQGPLTGSYNEQFF.

Only a few counts were recorded for this clonotype. The chain joins TRBV7-9 to TRBJ2-1; 9 bases are a match to TRBD1. The CDR3 contains 15 residues. V shed 3 bases and J 3 bases; nucleotides not matched to a gene: 3. Germline values: CDR1 SEHNR, CDR2 FQNEAQ (reference sequence). The CDR3 is CASSFDRGFYNEQFF. Here the CDR3 DNA reads TGTGCCAGCAGCTTTGACAGGGGGTTCTACAATGAGCAGTTCTTC.

This clonotype has a handful of counts. The chain joins TRBV6-1 to TRBJ2-5; D is perhaps TRBD1 (5 bases). The V end was cut by 7 bases, the J end by 4 bases, with 13 bases between. The germline CDR1 and CDR2 sequences are MNHNS and SASEGT. The CDR3 loop spans 13 amino acids. CDR3 in amino acids: CASIGAVGETQYF. CDR3 in DNA: TGTGCCAGCATAGGGGCTGTCGGAGAGACCCAGTACTTC.

This sequence joins TRBV6-1 and TRBJ2-7, with D maybe TRBD1 (6 bases). CDR3 size: 14 residues. The germline V gene encodes CDR1 MNHNS and CDR2 SASEGT. With 6 bases removed from V and 3 bases from J, the gap between germline ends came to 15 bases. The DNA of the CDR3 is TGTGCCAGCAGCATCTTCCGGGACAACTACGAGCAGTACTTC. It yields the protein CASSIFRDNYEQYF.